These 8 T cell receptor beta chains were all obtained from the same sample, sequenced in a study of blood T cell repertoires in COVID-19. TCRdb keeps only in-frame clones here, not all; method: immunoSEQ multiplex PCR. The sample lists roughly 87,000 clones, around 83% occurring once. The sequenced sample was peripheral blood. The receptors stem from a woman in her sixties or seventies with acute or convalescent COVID-19.

The chain joins TRBV6-5 to TRBJ1-4; 7 bases match TRBD1. The junction had 12 bases not matched to a gene; V was cut back by 7 bases and J by 10 bases. This CDR3 comprises 14 residues. Germline CDR1 MNHEY, CDR2 SVGAGI. The CDR3 region is CASTRQGLSGKLFF. The CDR3 DNA sequence: TGTGCCAGCACCAGACAGGGCCTGTCAGGAAAACTGTTTTTT.

V usage is TRBV6-1 and J usage is TRBJ1-1; 7 bases agree with TRBD1. The CDR3 runs 14 residues. The V and J ends lost 3 bases and 4 bases, in that order; junction bases with no gene match: 5. Germline lookup yields CDR1 MNHNS and CDR2 SASEGT. The CDR3 coding sequence is TGTGCCAGCAGTGAGTACAGGGGAGGCACTGAAGCTTTCTTT. Translation gives CASSEYRGGTEAFF.

This chain links TRBV10-3 with TRBJ2-7; D is uncertain. V was clipped by 6 bases and J by 7 bases, with 19 bases between them. CDR1 is ENHRY and CDR2 is SYGVKD in the germline V gene. The CDR3 contains 14 residues. The CDR3 spells CAISRETGFREQYF. As DNA, the CDR3 is TGTGCCATCAGCCGAGAGACTGGTTTTCGGGAGCAGTACTTC.

The CDR3 loop is CASTLQMTGGGDTQYF. The CDR3, as DNA: TGTGCCAGCACCCTCCAGATGACAGGGGGCGGGGATACGCAGTATTTT. The chain recombines TRBV6-6 with TRBJ2-3; TRBD1 aligns across 10 bases. This CDR3 region has 16 residues. The germline V gene has CDR1 MNHNY and CDR2 SVGAGI (reference sequence). V lost 7 bases and J lost 6; bases outside the gene matches: 13.

This clone was observed a single time. The chain employs TRBV6-2 or TRBV6-3 and TRBJ1-2; 8 bases fit TRBD1. CDR1 is MNHEY, CDR2 SVGEGT, per germline. V gave up 2 bases and J gave up 8 bases; unmatched junction bases: 4. The CDR3 runs 13 residues. The CDR3 bases are TGTGCCAGCAGTTACATCGACAGGGGAGGCTACACCTTC. Residues: CASSYIDRGGYTF.

The J gene is TRBJ1-2, the V gene TRBV5-1; tentative D call: TRBD1 (5 bases). The V and J ends lost 4 bases and 6 bases respectively, with 16 bases between them. The CDR3 contains 14 residues. From germline, CDR1 is SGHRS and CDR2 YFSETQ. The CDR3 sequence: CASSISGKSDGYTF. The DNA for the CDR3 is TGCGCCAGCAGCATTTCAGGGAAATCGGATGGCTACACCTTC.

V gene TRBV2 combines with J gene TRBJ2-4; D is unresolved. Germline CDR1 reads SNHLY; CDR2 reads FYNNEI. This CDR3 has 15 residues. Trimming removed 6 bases at V and 0 bases at J, with 12 bases between. The CDR3 loop reads CASSPVRVAKNIQYF. The CDR3 bases are TGTGCCAGCAGCCCTGTTCGAGTAGCCAAAAACATTCAGTACTTC.

This chain connects TRBV9 to TRBJ1-1, with 8 nucleotides matching TRBD1. The CDR3 is 17 amino acids. Germline-derived CDR1 and CDR2 are SGDLS and YYNGEE. The V gene end was trimmed by 0 bases and the J gene end by 0 bases; junction bases not matched to a gene: 7. CDR3 DNA: TGTGCCAGCAGCGTAGACCCAGACAGGGGCATGAACACTGAAGCTTTCTTT. It codes for CASSVDPDRGMNTEAFF.